This TCR beta chain appears in the sequencing data of a study of cytomegalovirus exposure and HLA in healthy donors. Findings and limits, study-wide: Researchers had no immune exposure information except CMV serostatus available.

CDR3 length: 15 residues. The trim removed 5 bases at V and 5 bases at J, leaving 8 bases unmatched. Germline V gene sequence: CDR1 LNHDA, CDR2 SQIVND (reference sequence). The PCR was carried out with 60 Vbeta primers and 13 Jbeta primers. Assay used: immunoSEQ multiplex PCR; TCRdb lists only in-frame clones, some missing. Recorded for this sample: about 70,000 clones. A word on this clone: Antigen unknown.

This TCR was recovered from a female donor in good health and CMV-seropositive. The sample was PBMCs. This chain links TRBV19 with TRBJ2-2; 7 bases agree with TRBD1. CDR3 bases: TGTGCCAGTAGTCGGGACAGAGAGGAAACCGGGGAGCTGTTTTTT. It is translated as CASSRDREETGELFF.